This is a list of T cell receptor beta chains from one sample in a study of post-analysis software for immune sequencing data. TCRdb ran MiXCR on the PCR reads and lists one entry per CDR3 protein. The sample consists of roughly 580,000 distinct CDR3 sequences, about 40% of them appearing once. The sample consisted of blood. These receptor sequences come from a girl between 10 and 17 years old with multiple sclerosis. Each CDR3 is given with its conserved first and last residue. A D gene is named only where the DNA matches it firmly. Clone sizes are given selectively: once, few, many, or a class where the clone is expanded.

D gene,clone size,J gene,V gene,CDR3 protein,CDR3 DNA
.,.,TRBJ2-5,TRBV29-1,CSVVRQGGETQYF,TGCAGCGTTGTCAGACAGGGAGGTGAGACCCAGTACTTC
TRBD2,.,TRBJ2-7,TRBV20-1,CSADVLAGTTYEQYF,TGCAGTGCGGACGTACTAGCGGGTACCACCTACGAGCAGTACTTC
.,many,TRBJ2-5,TRBV10-3,CAISGAGAQETQYF,TGTGCCATCAGTGGGGCGGGGGCCCAAGAGACCCAGTACTTC
TRBD1,.,TRBJ2-1,TRBV5-6,CASSWSATGGSGNEQFF,TGTGCCAGCAGCTGGTCCGCCACAGGGGGCTCGGGGAATGAGCAGTTCTTC
.,.,TRBJ2-1,TRBV6-1,CASSMGEYNEQFF,TGTGCCAGCAGTATGGGAGAGTACAATGAGCAGTTCTTC
TRBD1,few,TRBJ2-7,TRBV12-3/TRBV12-4,CASSLGTGVGEQYF,TGTGCCAGCAGTCTCGGGACAGGGGTAGGCGAGCAGTACTTC
.,.,TRBJ1-2,TRBV5-1,CASSTSTANYGYTF,TGCGCCAGCAGCACGTCGACGGCTAACTATGGCTACACCTTC
.,few,TRBJ2-1,TRBV29-1,CSVGQRRTYNEQFF,TGCAGCGTTGGCCAGCGGCGAACCTACAATGAGCAGTTCTTC
TRBD1,few,TRBJ2-4,TRBV5-6,CASSLTGGEEGNQNIQYF,TGTGCCAGCAGCTTAACAGGGGGCGAAGAAGGAAACCAAAACATTCAGTACTTC
.,.,TRBJ2-3,TRBV11-1,CASSLGGNPVGDTQYF,TGTGCCAGCAGCTTAGGGGGGAATCCTGTTGGAGATACGCAGTATTTT
.,.,TRBJ2-6,TRBV5-1,CASSLEIRGAGANVLTF,TGCGCCAGCAGCTTGGAGATTCGGGGCGCTGGGGCCAACGTCCTGACTTTC
.,.,TRBJ1-1,TRBV6-5,CASSYSFSGNTEAFF,TGTGCCAGCAGTTACAGCTTCTCAGGGAACACTGAAGCTTTCTTT
.,.,TRBJ1-2,TRBV6-1,CASSSDQGANYGYTF,TGTGCCAGCAGTAGCGATCAAGGAGCTAACTATGGCTACACCTTC
TRBD2,.,TRBJ2-1,TRBV7-9,CASSLGPAGAGNEQFF,TGTGCCAGCAGCTTAGGGCCAGCGGGAGCGGGCAATGAGCAGTTCTTC
.,.,TRBJ1-2,TRBV5-1,CASNLAGAYYGYTF,TGCGCCAGCAACCTAGCGGGGGCTTACTATGGCTACACCTTC
.,many,TRBJ2-5,TRBV29-1,CSAKTSSRQETQYF,TGCAGCGCCAAGACCTCTAGCCGGCAAGAGACCCAGTACTTC
.,.,TRBJ2-2,TRBV24-1,CATTGTTPNTGELFF,TGTGCCACCACCGGGACAACCCCGAACACCGGGGAGCTGTTTTTT
TRBD1,.,TRBJ1-1,TRBV5-1,CANLNRGQWSTEAFF,TGCGCCAACCTAAACAGGGGGCAATGGAGCACTGAAGCTTTCTTT
TRBD1,.,TRBJ2-5,TRBV20-1,CSARRTGGRETQYF,TGCAGTGCCAGGAGGACAGGGGGCAGGGAGACCCAGTACTTC
TRBD1,many,TRBJ1-5,TRBV5-1,CASSVGTGPYQPQHF,TGCGCCAGCAGCGTCGGGACAGGGCCCTATCAGCCCCAGCATTTT
TRBD2,.,TRBJ2-1,TRBV12-3/TRBV12-4,CASSGTSGRAWGQFF,TGTGCCAGCAGCGGGACTAGCGGGAGGGCCTGGGGGCAGTTCTTC
.,few,TRBJ2-1,TRBV11-3,CASSLGVGSGSGNEQFF,TGTGCCAGCAGCTTAGGGGTGGGATCGGGATCTGGCAATGAGCAGTTCTTC
TRBD2,.,TRBJ2-7,TRBV12-3/TRBV12-4,CASSGLAGSLYF,TGTGCCAGCAGCGGACTAGCGGGAAGTCTGTACTTC